The present T cell receptor (beta chain) was sequenced within a study of post-analysis software for immune sequencing data. Unique-molecular-identifier-tagged TCR beta cDNA libraries were used. TCRdb analysed the PCR reads with MiXCR anew, one entry per CDR3 protein. Of 800,000 to 950,000 distinct CDR3 sequences in the sample, about 53% were seen once. Sequencing was performed on blood. This clonotype originated in a girl aged 10 to 17 with multiple sclerosis.

The CDR3 nucleotides read TGCAGCGTTCTTCAGGGACAGGGGGCGGGGGAGACCCAGTACTTC. The encoded protein is CSVLQGQGAGETQYF. The chain employs TRBV29-1 and TRBJ2-5; the match to TRBD1 covers 12 bases. Germline V gives CDR1 SQVTM, CDR2 ANQGSEA. The ends lost 5 bases at V and 5 bases at J; junction bases unmatched: 9. The CDR3 contains 15 residues.